This T cell receptor (beta chain) appears in the sequencing data of a study of PD-1 blockade in classical Hodgkin lymphoma. The CDR3 contains 13 residues. V lost 5 bases and J 1 base, leaving 8 bases between the germline ends. The germline V gene has CDR1 MNHEY and CDR2 SMNVEV (reference sequence). Repertoires were generated with immunoSEQ multiplex PCR, while TCRdb's copy carries only in-frame clones and drops some. The sample consists of tens of thousands of clones, around 90% of them appearing once. The time point denotes: newly diagnosed, previously untreated cHL patient sample. Sequencing input: peripheral blood mononuclear cells (PBMCs). The receptor was isolated from a human donor with classical Hodgkin lymphoma. The rearrangement links TRBV27 to TRBJ1-1; no definite D call. The CDR3 DNA is TGTGCCAGCAGTCTTCAGGAGAACACTGAAGCTTTCTTT. Encoded protein: CASSLQENTEAFF.